These T cell receptor beta chains were read from a single sample in a study of cytomegalovirus exposure and HLA in healthy donors. Clones were read by immunoSEQ multiplex PCR, and TCRdb kept only the in-frame ones, dropping some. The sample holds some 270,000 clones, 86% seen once. The sample taken for sequencing was PBMCs. Receptor source: a woman aged 18-29 years in good health and CMV-seronegative. Each CDR3 is given with its conserved first and last residue.

j_call,cdr3_length,v_call,cdr3_aa
TRBJ2-3,15,TRBV2,CASIGLAPSTDTQYF
TRBJ1-5,14,TRBV5-1,CASSLGDNGQPQHF
TRBJ2-7,12,TRBV21-1,CASGRVIYEQYF
TRBJ2-4,15,TRBV9,CASSVGGVAKNIQYF
TRBJ1-5,14,TRBV7-9,CASRGTGSNQPQHF
TRBJ2-5,15,TRBV9,CASSAGIVFQETQYF
TRBJ1-1,13,TRBV29-1,CSGRERMNTEAFF
TRBJ2-7,13,TRBV29-1,CSAKGGSRYEQYF
TRBJ2-7,12,TRBV28,CASSQSLNEQYF
TRBJ1-1,11,TRBV30,CAWRRNTEAFF
TRBJ2-7,16,TRBV27,CASSSGTSGGASKQYF
TRBJ1-1,15,TRBV28,CASPKQGAGGTEAFF
TRBJ2-7,11,TRBV28,CASSSSREQYF
TRBJ2-7,17,TRBV11-3,CASSSHRGLAGKGEQYF
TRBJ2-7,14,TRBV9,CASSLTGLVNEQYF
TRBJ1-5,17,TRBV28,CASSIPSGAFSNQPQHF
TRBJ2-1,13,TRBV2,CASPAGSYNEQFF
TRBJ1-4,14,TRBV7-9,CASSLTGANEKLFF
TRBJ2-1,12,TRBV11-2,CASSAQVGGKFF
TRBJ2-3,14,TRBV7-3,CASSLAGGTDTQYF
TRBJ2-7,13,TRBV10-3,CAISESEYYEQYF
TRBJ2-5,14,TRBV18,CASSQSAYQETQYF
TRBJ1-2,14,TRBV28,CASSLWRQPDGYTF
TRBJ2-7,13,TRBV7-2,CASSLAGQGEQYF
TRBJ1-4,14,TRBV2,CASRPGTGVGKLFF
TRBJ1-1,15,TRBV5-6,CASIGQVGPGTEAFF
TRBJ1-2,13,TRBV27,CASSSDRVYGYTF
TRBJ1-6,16,TRBV4-1,CASSQPRQGRNSPLHF
TRBJ2-7,16,TRBV11-2,CASSLGGGYLIYEQYF